A single sample gave rise to the 32 T cell receptor beta chains below, sequenced in a study of cytomegalovirus exposure and HLA in healthy donors. The study ran its PCR with 60 Vbeta and 13 Jbeta primers. Libraries were prepared by immunoSEQ multiplex PCR; TCRdb keeps only in-frame clonotypes and omits some of them. The sample shows 60,000 or so clones, approximately 82% of them seen only once. The sequenced sample consisted of PBMCs. These receptors were collected from a woman in her 40s in good health and CMV-seropositive.

This rearrangement joins TRBV11-2 to TRBJ1-4; D is undetermined. The germline gives CDR1 SGHAT, CDR2 FQNNGV. V gave up 1 base and J gave up 3 bases, with 9 bases separating them. The CDR3 length is 15 residues. The CDR3 spells CASSLGTRANEKLFF. DNA of the CDR3: TGTGCCAGCAGCTTAGGCACGAGGGCTAATGAAAAACTGTTTTTT.

The chain recombines TRBV7-3 with TRBJ2-3, with TRBD1 identical over 9 bases. Germline CDR1 and CDR2: SGHTA and FQGTGA. V shed 5 bases, J shed 12 bases, and the junction held 12 bases outside the gene matches. This CDR3 spans 14 amino acids. CDR3 protein: CASSLQGGDREQYF. CDR3 nucleotide sequence: TGTGCCAGCAGCCTCCAGGGCGGGGACAGGGAACAGTATTTT. The full variable domain, in which reference TRBV7-3 and TRBJ2-3 provide the parts outside the CDR3, is GAGVSQTPSNKVTEKGKYVELRCDPISGHTALYWYRQSLGQGPEFLIYFQGTGAADDSGLPNDRFFAVRPEGSVSTLKIQRTERGDSAVYLCASSLQGGDREQYFGPGTRLTVL.

This clone was counted a few times. V gene TRBV11-1 combines with J gene TRBJ2-2; no clear D gene. Trimming cost V 7 bases and J 1 base, with 10 bases left between them. The CDR3 length is 14 residues. Germline lookup yields CDR1 SGHAT and CDR2 FQDESV (reference sequence). CDR3 residues: CASNPGWNTGELFF. The CDR3 DNA follows: TGTGCCAGCAACCCCGGGTGGAACACCGGGGAGCTGTTTTTT.

The chain uses TRBV7-7 and TRBJ2-3; TRBD1 agrees at 8 bases. V lost 8 bases, J lost 6 bases, and 4 bases stayed unmatched. Germline V lookup: CDR1 SSHAT, CDR2 FNYEAQ (reference sequence). The CDR3 contains 12 residues. In DNA form, the CDR3 reads TGTGCCAGCCGGACAGGGTTGGATACGCAGTATTTT. This translates into CASRTGLDTQYF.

This chain connects TRBV9 to TRBJ2-1, with 9 bases aligning to TRBD1. Germline V gene lookup returns CDR1 SGDLS and CDR2 YYNGEE. The CDR3 is 19 amino acids. Losses at the gene ends were 5 bases for V and 0 bases for J; bases not matched to a gene: 15. The CDR3 DNA sequence: TGTGCCAGCAGTTACGAGGGACAGGGAGACCTTAGCTCCTACAATGAGCAGTTCTTC. Translating gives CASSYEGQGDLSSYNEQFF. Full variable domain (missing parts from reference TRBV9 and TRBJ2-1): DSGVTQTPKHLITATGQRVTLRCSPRSGDLSVYWYQQSLDQGLQFLIQYYNGEERAKGNILERFSAQQFPDLHSELNLSSLELGDSALYFCASSYEGQGDLSSYNEQFFGPGTRLTVL.

V and J are TRBV4-3 and TRBJ2-7; TRBD1 matches at 9 bases. V shed 3 bases and J 3 bases; nucleotides not matched to a gene: 6. This CDR3 contains 15 residues. CDR1 LGHNA and CDR2 YSLEER come from the germline V gene. This CDR3 is CASSQTGTGFYEQYF. The CDR3 DNA is TGCGCCAGCAGCCAGACCGGGACAGGGTTCTACGAGCAGTACTTC.

V usage is TRBV7-2 and J usage is TRBJ2-1; TRBD1 agrees at 8 bases. The germline gives CDR1 SGHTA, CDR2 FQGNSA. Trimming at V came to 10 bases and at J to 4 bases, leaving 9 bases not matched to a gene. The CDR3 consists of 14 residues. In DNA form, the CDR3 reads TGTGCCACCGTCGACAGGGGTCTATACAATGAGCAGTTCTTC. Protein product: CATVDRGLYNEQFF.

The rearrangement joins TRBV11-2 to TRBJ2-3; D uncertain. The CDR3 totals 16 residues. CDR1 SGHAT and CDR2 FQNNGV come from the germline V gene. The V end was cut by 1 base, the J end by 0 bases, with 11 bases between. The CDR3: CASSLGTRSSTDTQYF. The CDR3 region has the DNA TGTGCCAGCAGCTTAGGAACCAGATCTAGCACAGATACGCAGTATTTT. The whole variable domain, remainder taken from reference TRBV11-2 and TRBJ2-3, is EAGVAQSPRYKIIEKRQSVAFWCNPISGHATLYWYQQILGQGPKLLIQFQNNGVVDDSQLPKDRFSAERLKGVDSTLKIQPAKLEDSAVYLCASSLGTRSSTDTQYFGPGTRLTVL.

J is TRBJ2-7 and V is TRBV5-5; tentative D call: TRBD2 (6 bases). The V end was cut by 3 bases, the J end by 8 bases, with 9 bases between. Germline V CDR1 and CDR2: SGHKS, YYEKEE (reference sequence). The CDR3 is 11 residues long. The CDR3 sequence is CASSSGEKQYF. The DNA for the CDR3 is TGTGCCAGCAGCTCGGGGGAGAAGCAGTACTTC.

The chain recombines TRBV6-1 with TRBJ1-3, with 7 bases that match TRBD1. With V trimmed by 10 bases and J by 3 bases, 9 bases remained unmatched. This CDR3 comprises 14 residues. Per germline, CDR1 MNHNS and CDR2 SASEGT. CDR3 amino acids: CATARTGFGNTIYF. CDR3 nucleotide sequence: TGTGCCACCGCACGGACAGGTTTTGGAAACACCATATATTTT.

The chain uses TRBV2 and TRBJ1-2, with TRBD1 identical over 8 bases. Germline V lookup: CDR1 SNHLY, CDR2 FYNNEI. The CDR3 has 13 amino acids. Germline trimming cut 6 bases from V and 4 bases from J; bases unmatched to any gene: 4. The CDR3 loop is CASRATGAYGYTF. The CDR3 coding sequence is TGTGCCAGCAGGGCGACAGGGGCCTATGGCTACACCTTC.

Only one count was recorded for this clone. The V call is TRBV2, the J call TRBJ1-2, with D possibly matching TRBD1 (6 bases). From germline, CDR1 is SNHLY and CDR2 FYNNEI. The V end was cut by 11 bases, the J end by 5 bases, with 15 bases between. The CDR3 length is 12 residues. The CDR3 sequence is CARGGGAYGYTF. CDR3 in DNA: TGTGCCCGAGGAGGGGGGGCGTATGGCTACACCTTC. The entire variable domain, with the rest obtained from reference TRBV2 and TRBJ1-2, is as follows: EPEVTQTPSHQVTQMGQEVILRCVPISNHLYFYWYRQILGQKVEFLVSFYNNEISEKSEIFDDQFSVERPDGSNFTLKIRSTKLEDSAMYFCARGGGAYGYTFGSGTRLTVV.

The chain uses TRBV7-9 and TRBJ1-5; D perhaps matches TRBD1 (6 bases). Between the trimmed V and J ends, which lost 4 bases and 3 bases, there was a span of 10 bases. Germline CDR1 is SEHNR and CDR2 is FQNEAQ (reference sequence). The CDR3 consists of 14 residues. The CDR3 DNA reads as TGTGCCAGCAGCTCCGGACAGCCCAATCAGCCCCAGCATTTT. This encodes CASSSGQPNQPQHF.

This sequence joins TRBV28 and TRBJ1-2; 11 bases agree with TRBD1. CDR3 length equals 15 residues. Trimming removed 6 bases from V and 4 bases from J; junction bases left unmatched: 7. CDR1 MDHEN and CDR2 SYDVKM come from the germline V gene. The CDR3 sequence: CASRAGTGGIYGYTF. The CDR3 DNA reads TGTGCCAGCAGAGCCGGGACAGGGGGTATCTATGGCTACACCTTC.

The genes are TRBV2 and TRBJ2-1, with TRBD2 matching over 10 bases. Germline V gene data show CDR1 as SNHLY and CDR2 as FYNNEI. Germline trimming cut 8 bases from V and 1 base from J; bases unmatched to any gene: 23. CDR3 length: 21 amino acids. CDR3 coding DNA: TGTGCCAGCGGGTCGCGTCGGGGGAGCGGGGGGGCTGGGGGTTCCTACAATGAGCAGTTCTTC. It translates to CASGSRRGSGGAGGSYNEQFF.

This chain joins TRBV5-1 and TRBJ2-1, with 12 positions matching TRBD2. The V segment lost 7 bases and the J segment 9 bases; nucleotides outside the gene matches: 5. The germline V gene has CDR1 SGHRS and CDR2 YFSETQ. The CDR3 length is 13 residues. The CDR3 region has the DNA TGCGCCAGCTCTAGCGGGGGGGTTAGTGAGCAGTTCTTC. Amino acid sequence: CASSSGGVSEQFF.

The genes are TRBV30 and TRBJ2-1; 9 nucleotides match TRBD2. The CDR3 runs to 12 residues. J was trimmed by 9 bases and V by 1 base; bases with no gene match: 1. Germline lookup yields CDR1 GTSNPN and CDR2 SVGIG (reference sequence). In nucleotides, the CDR3 is TGTGCCTGGAGTGGCGGGGGGGGTGAGCAGTTCTTC. Translated: CAWSGGGGEQFF.

On this clone itself: The junction departs from the called germline gene at one end, perhaps through a read error. The V and J genes are TRBV7-8 and TRBJ2-3, with unresolved D. Looked up from germline, CDR1 is SGHVS and CDR2 is FQNEAQ. This CDR3 has 15 amino acids. The CDR3 here is CASSQLFSSTDTQYF. In nucleotides, the CDR3 is TGCGCCAGCAGCCAACTCTTCTCTAGCACAGATACGCAGTATTTT. The variable domain in full, completed from reference TRBV7-8 and TRBJ2-3, reads GAGVSQSPRYKVAKRGQDVALRCDPISGHVSLFWYQQALGQGPEFLTYFQNEAQLDKSGLPSDRFFAERPEGSVSTLKIQRTQQEDSAVYLCASSQLFSSTDTQYFGPGTRLTVL.

This clone was observed a few times. CDR3 nucleotide sequence: TGCGCCAGCACCCCCCCTAGCGGGGGTTACACAGATACGCAGTATTTT. Translated: CASTPPSGGYTDTQYF. J is TRBJ2-3 and V is TRBV10-2; 10 bases match TRBD2. Germline loops: CDR1 WSHSY, CDR2 SAAADI. The length of the CDR3 is 16 residues. The V and J ends lost 7 bases and 2 bases, in that order; junction bases with no gene match: 9.

V gene TRBV7-8 combines with J gene TRBJ1-4; 9 positions agree with TRBD1. The CDR3 is made up of 16 amino acids. The V gene end was trimmed by 1 base and the J gene end by 5 bases; junction bases not matched to a gene: 5. CDR1 is SGHVS, CDR2 FQNEAQ, per germline. CDR3 protein: CASSLGDREGNEKLFF. In nucleotides, the CDR3 is TGTGCCAGCAGCTTAGGGGACAGGGAAGGGAATGAAAAACTGTTTTTT.

V and J are TRBV30 and TRBJ1-5; 11 bases align to TRBD1. Germline lookup yields CDR1 GTSNPN and CDR2 SVGIG (reference sequence). This CDR3 spans 15 amino acids. With 1 base clipped from V and 7 bases from J, the junction kept 6 bases outside the gene matches. The CDR3 region is CAWSAGQGAGQPQHF. CDR3 coding DNA: TGTGCCTGGAGTGCCGGACAGGGGGCTGGACAGCCCCAGCATTTT.

The J gene is TRBJ1-2, the V gene TRBV6-1, with 9 bases matching TRBD1. Germline V lookup: CDR1 MNHNS, CDR2 SASEGT. The CDR3 spans 14 residues. Trimming removed 1 base from V and 7 bases from J; junction bases left unmatched: 4. As DNA, the CDR3 is TGTGCCAGCAGTGAAGGGGGGACAGGGTCTGGCTACACCTTC. It yields the protein CASSEGGTGSGYTF.

A few counts support this clone. This chain connects TRBV5-6 to TRBJ1-2; no definite D call. From germline, CDR1 is SGHDT and CDR2 YYEEEE. V was shortened by 4 bases and J by 0 bases, with 13 bases between the two germline ends. CDR3 length: 15 residues. The CDR3, as DNA: TGTGCCAGCAGCCCTGCGGGATCCGCTAACTATGGCTACACCTTC. Translation gives CASSPAGSANYGYTF.

V and J are TRBV2 and TRBJ1-2; TRBD1 might be the D (5 bases). CDR3 length: 15 residues. Germline V gives CDR1 SNHLY, CDR2 FYNNEI. Trimming stripped 1 base from V and 2 bases from J, with 11 bases between. CDR3 region: CASSEGGSQNYGYTF. The DNA for the CDR3 is TGTGCCAGCAGTGAAGGGGGCAGTCAAAACTATGGCTACACCTTC.

This clone appeared a single time. Here the CDR3 DNA reads TGCGCCAGCAGCTTGGCCAGGCATAGCACAGATACGCAGTATTTT. This gives the protein CASSLARHSTDTQYF. The rearrangement joins TRBV5-1 to TRBJ2-3; unclear D gene. V dropped 0 bases and J dropped 0 bases, with 8 bases sitting between them. Germline-derived CDR1 and CDR2 are SGHRS and YFSETQ. This CDR3 is built from 15 residues.

The rearrangement joins TRBV7-2 to TRBJ1-5, with 9 positions matching TRBD1. This CDR3 is built from 15 residues. Per germline, CDR1 SGHTA and CDR2 FQGNSA. V lost 6 bases and J lost 7; bases outside the gene matches: 10. CDR3 nucleotides: TGTGCCAGCAGTCCCACAACAGGGGGCGGCCAGCCCCAGCATTTT. This sequence encodes CASSPTTGGGQPQHF.

The chain recombines TRBV5-4 with TRBJ1-1, with 9 bases identical to TRBD1. Germline trimming cut 5 bases from V and 1 base from J; bases unmatched to any gene: 9. Germline values: CDR1 SGHNT, CDR2 YYREEE (reference sequence). CDR3 length: 16 amino acids. The CDR3 is CASSPGTGRENTEAFF. CDR3 nucleotides: TGTGCCAGCAGTCCCGGGACAGGGAGGGAGAACACTGAAGCTTTCTTT.

The rearrangement joins TRBV9 to TRBJ2-7; 7 nucleotides align to TRBD2. The CDR3 has 13 amino acids. Germline V gene lookup returns CDR1 SGDLS and CDR2 YYNGEE. Losses at the gene ends were 2 bases for V and 3 bases for J; bases not matched to a gene: 2. This CDR3 is CASSVGGSYEQYF. In nucleotides, the CDR3 is TGTGCCAGCAGCGTGGGAGGGAGCTACGAGCAGTACTTC.

The chain links TRBV6-6 to TRBJ2-7, with D possibly being TRBD1 (6 bases). The CDR3 is 14 amino acids. Germline V gives CDR1 MNHNY, CDR2 SVGAGI (reference sequence). V lost 2 bases and J lost 3, with 11 bases in between. The CDR3 DNA reads TGTGCCAGCAGTTACGGACAGCTGAACTACGAGCAGTACTTC. Translated, it gives CASSYGQLNYEQYF.

The rearrangement uses TRBV9 and TRBJ1-4, with D unclear. The CDR3 runs 14 residues. Germline CDR1 is SGDLS and CDR2 is YYNGEE. Between the trimmed V and J ends, which lost 2 bases and 7 bases, there was a span of 12 bases. The CDR3 sequence: CASSVGGRSEKLFF. The CDR3 coding sequence is TGTGCCAGCAGCGTCGGAGGGAGGAGTGAAAAACTGTTTTTT.

The chain employs TRBV6-1 and TRBJ1-1, with D tentatively TRBD1 (5 bases). Trimming left V 9 bases short and J 0 bases short, with 11 bases between. The CDR3 is 13 amino acids. Germline V CDR1 and CDR2: MNHNS, SASEGT. CDR3 residues: CASLTALNTEAFF. CDR3 sequence (DNA): TGTGCCAGTTTGACAGCCTTGAACACTGAAGCTTTCTTT.

This chain uses TRBV7-2 with TRBJ1-3; the D gene is possibly TRBD1 (6 bases). V lost 1 base, J lost 1 base, and 14 bases lay in between. Germline V CDR1 and CDR2: SGHTA, FQGNSA. CDR3 length equals 17 residues. The chain's CDR3 is CASSLDAGVDSGNTIYF. CDR3 sequence (DNA): TGTGCCAGCAGCTTAGATGCAGGGGTCGATTCTGGAAACACCATATATTTT.